This T cell receptor beta chain was recorded in a study of radiotherapy plus CTLA-4 blockade in lung cancer. Looking at the study overall: Patients showed objective responses in 18% of cases and disease control in under 35%.

This clone came up a few times. Its antigen is unknown. Patients had chemo-refractory metastatic non-small-cell lung cancer and received focal radiation plus CTLA-4 blockade that used ipilimumab. Clones were sequenced by immunoSEQ multiplex PCR, and TCRdb holds only the in-frame ones, with some missing. The table lists more than 75,000 clones, 80% to 85% of them singletons. Study results and caveats: In blood, TCR clones derived from the tumor expanded after radiotherapy plus ipilimumab. Dynamics of early blood T cell clones, together with interferon-beta, were reportedly the best predictors of response.

CDR1 is MNHNS, CDR2 SASEGT, per germline. The V and J ends lost 5 bases and 0 bases respectively, with 11 bases between them. The CDR3 is 15 amino acids. The chain recombines TRBV6-1 with TRBJ1-5; D is unresolved. The sequencing used peripheral blood, collected from a patient treated with radiotherapy plus ipilimumab. The source is a human donor with non-small cell lung cancer that progressed on radiotherapy plus ipilimumab. The CDR3 DNA reads TGTGCCAGCAGTCTGGACGGAGATAGCAATCAGCCCCAGCATTTT. This translates into CASSLDGDSNQPQHF.